This T cell receptor (beta chain) was documented in a study of cytomegalovirus exposure and HLA in healthy donors. CDR1 and CDR2 from the germline V gene are SNHLY and FYNNEI. This CDR3 region has 12 residues. Only one count was recorded for this clone. The primer mix had 60 Vbeta and 13 Jbeta primers. Sequencing was performed with immunoSEQ multiplex PCR; in TCRdb, only in-frame clones are kept and a portion is missing. The sample includes under 150,000 clones, approximately 78% of them seen just once. This receptor was taken from a woman aged 40 to 50 in good health and CMV-seropositive. Sequencing was done on a sample of PBMCs. The chain carries TRBV2 and TRBJ1-2, with 7 bases fitting TRBD1. The CDR3 nucleotides are TGTGCGGCGGGACAGACTAACTATGGCTACACCTTC. Amino acids: CAAGQTNYGYTF.